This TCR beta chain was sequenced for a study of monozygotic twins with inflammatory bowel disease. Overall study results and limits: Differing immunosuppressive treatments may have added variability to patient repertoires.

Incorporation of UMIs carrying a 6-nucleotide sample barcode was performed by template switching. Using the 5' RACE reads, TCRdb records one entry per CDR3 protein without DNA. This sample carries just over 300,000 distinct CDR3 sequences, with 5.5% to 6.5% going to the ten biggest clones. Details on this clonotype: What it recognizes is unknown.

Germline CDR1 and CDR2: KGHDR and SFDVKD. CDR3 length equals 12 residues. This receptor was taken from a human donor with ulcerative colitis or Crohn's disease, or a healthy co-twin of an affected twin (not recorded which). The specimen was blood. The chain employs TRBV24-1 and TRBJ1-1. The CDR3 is CATSDLGLQAFF.